One sample yielded the 10 T cell receptor beta chains listed below, sequenced in a study of Graves' ophthalmopathy and Graves' hyperthyroidism. Amplification from RNA transcripts yielded the TCR beta CDR3 regions. First-round RT-PCR used HTBI primers; second-round multiplex PCR followed. TCRdb re-derived calls from the multiplex PCR reads in MiXCR, one entry per CDR3 protein. The table has over a million distinct CDR3 sequences, about 36% seen once. Sequencing was carried out using peripheral blood or thyroid tissue (not recorded which). The receptor set was obtained from an adult man with Graves' hyperthyroidism.

The V call is TRBV20-1, the J call TRBJ1-4; possibly TRBD1 for D (6 bases). CDR1 is DFQATT and CDR2 is SNEGSKA in the germline V gene (reference sequence). V lost 0 bases and J 7 bases, leaving 12 bases between the germline ends. CDR3 size: 14 residues. CDR3 nucleotide sequence: TGCAGTGCTAGAGATCCCAGGGGAGGTGAAAAACTGTTTTTT. Translating gives CSARDPRGGEKLFF.

The rearrangement joins TRBV6-1 to TRBJ2-7; 10 bases are a match to TRBD2. Losses at the gene ends were 9 bases for V and 0 bases for J; bases not matched to a gene: 11. Germline V CDR1 and CDR2: MNHNS, SASEGT. The CDR3 consists of 16 residues. CDR3 protein: CARGATSGTPSYEQYF. The CDR3 DNA reads as TGTGCCAGAGGCGCCACTAGCGGGACACCCTCCTACGAGCAGTACTTC.

This clonotype was found many times. The V gene is TRBV14, the J gene TRBJ1-1, with D uncertain. Between the trimmed V and J ends, which lost 3 bases and 1 base, there was a span of 6 bases. Germline CDR1 and CDR2: SGHDN and FVKESK. This CDR3 comprises 13 residues. CDR3 nucleotides: TGTGCCAGCAGCCAGTTCCAGAACACTGAAGCTTTCTTT. Translated: CASSQFQNTEAFF.

There are many counts of this clonotype. The rearrangement uses TRBV20-1 and TRBJ1-6, with a tentative D call TRBD1 (5 bases). The CDR3 spans 13 residues. Germline V gives CDR1 DFQATT, CDR2 SNEGSKA (reference sequence). V lost 5 bases to trimming and J lost 5 bases, with 10 bases between them. This chain's CDR3 is CSAYRRDNSPLHF. The CDR3 DNA follows: TGCAGTGCTTACAGGCGCGATAATTCACCCCTCCACTTT.

The chain combines TRBV5-5 with TRBJ2-7; 14 nucleotides align to TRBD2. V lost 7 bases and J lost 3; bases outside the gene matches: 9. CDR1 is SGHKS, CDR2 YYEKEE, per germline (reference sequence). The CDR3 is made up of 16 amino acids. The CDR3 region has the DNA TGTGCCAGCTTGCCCACCGGGACTAGCGGGAGCTACGAGCAGTACTTC. This encodes CASLPTGTSGSYEQYF.

Points on this clonotype: Given the absence of the conserved phenylalanine or tryptophan at the CDR3 end, a read error is likely. The chain is built from TRBV29-1 and TRBJ2-5; 9 nucleotides match TRBD2. The CDR3 covers 14 residues. Losses at the gene ends were 6 bases for V and 2 bases for J; bases not matched to a gene: 7. Germline V gene sequence: CDR1 SQVTM, CDR2 ANQGSEA. CDR3 sequence (DNA): TGCAGCGTCGGGCCTAGCGGGACTCAAGAGACCCAGTACCTC. This sequence encodes CSVGPSGTQETQYL.

The V gene is TRBV14, the J gene TRBJ2-5; a weak D match, TRBD2 (7 bases). CDR1 and CDR2 (germline): SGHDN, FVKESK. V was cut by 6 bases and J by 5 bases, with 22 bases left in between. The CDR3 sequence is 16 residues long. CDR3 nucleotides: TGTGCCAGCAGGGACCACGACGGGGGGCGCGCGGAGACCCAGTACTTC. Translated, it gives CASRDHDGGRAETQYF.

The table lists this clonotype with many counts. This chain joins TRBV2 and TRBJ2-5; D not certain. The germline V and J ends were trimmed by 2 bases and 5 bases, with 12 bases remaining between them. Germline CDR1 and CDR2: SNHLY and FYNNEI. The CDR3 is 14 residues long. The CDR3 loop reads CASSESLDDETQYF. The CDR3 DNA is TGTGCCAGCAGTGAATCCCTAGATGATGAGACCCAGTACTTC.

The V and J genes are TRBV3-1 and TRBJ1-1, with D maybe TRBD1 (5 bases). Trimming stripped 1 base from V and 4 bases from J, with 10 bases between. The CDR3 is 14 residues long. Per the germline V gene, CDR1 is LGHDT and CDR2 is YNNKEL (reference sequence). The CDR3 reads CASSQVSGFTEAFF. In nucleotides, the CDR3 is TGTGCCAGCAGCCAAGTATCAGGGTTCACTGAAGCTTTCTTT.

This clonotype was seen a few times. The chain joins TRBV6-9 to TRBJ1-2; 7 positions match TRBD1. Germline CDR1 and CDR2: MNHGY and SVAAGI. Trimming at V came to 0 bases and at J to 7 bases, leaving 17 bases not matched to a gene. The CDR3 has 18 residues. The CDR3 DNA follows: TGTGCCAGCAGTTATTCGACGCCACAGGGGCCACCCTTTCCTGGCTACACCTTC. This codes for CASSYSTPQGPPFPGYTF.